The source of this T cell receptor beta chain is a study of response to subunit inactivated influenza vaccine. Broader study findings: With each seasonal influenza vaccination, the authors suggested, few new T cells are recruited.

The CDR3 contains 19 residues. V was pared by 3 bases and J by 5 bases, with 13 bases of the junction left unmatched. Germline V gene lookup returns CDR1 LNHNV and CDR2 YYDKDF (reference sequence). About this clonotype itself: Its antigen is undetermined.

TCRdb processed the RT-PCR reads anew with MiXCR; each CDR3 protein has one entry. This table holds hundreds of thousands of distinct CDR3 sequences, 25% found once. The receptor was derived from a middle-aged man who received an inactivated influenza vaccine. The chain combines TRBV15 with TRBJ2-3; 14 nucleotides agree with TRBD2. Material: CD4+ T cells sorted from PBMCs, obtained more than 4 days after vaccination. The CDR3 nucleotides read TGTGCCACCAGCAGTGGACGTTCGGGACTAGCGGGAGTACAAGATACGCAGTATTTT. Protein: CATSSGRSGLAGVQDTQYF.